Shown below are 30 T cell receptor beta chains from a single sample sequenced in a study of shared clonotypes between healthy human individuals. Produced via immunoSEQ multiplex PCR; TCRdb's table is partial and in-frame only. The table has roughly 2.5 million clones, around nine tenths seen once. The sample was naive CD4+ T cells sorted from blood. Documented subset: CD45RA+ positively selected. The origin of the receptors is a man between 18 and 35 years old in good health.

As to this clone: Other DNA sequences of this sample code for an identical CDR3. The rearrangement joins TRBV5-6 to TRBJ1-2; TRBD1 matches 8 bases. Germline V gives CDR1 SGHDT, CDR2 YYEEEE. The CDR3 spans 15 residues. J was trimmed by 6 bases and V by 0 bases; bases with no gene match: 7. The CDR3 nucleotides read TGTGCCAGCAGCTTGGTTGGGACAGGAGGCGATGGCTACACCTTC. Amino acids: CASSLVGTGGDGYTF.

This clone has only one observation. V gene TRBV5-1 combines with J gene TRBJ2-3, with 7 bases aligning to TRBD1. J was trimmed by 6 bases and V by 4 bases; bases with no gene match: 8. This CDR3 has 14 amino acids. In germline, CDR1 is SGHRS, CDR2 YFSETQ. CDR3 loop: CASSPGQEVDTQYF. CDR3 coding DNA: TGCGCCAGCAGCCCCGGACAGGAAGTGGATACGCAGTATTTT.

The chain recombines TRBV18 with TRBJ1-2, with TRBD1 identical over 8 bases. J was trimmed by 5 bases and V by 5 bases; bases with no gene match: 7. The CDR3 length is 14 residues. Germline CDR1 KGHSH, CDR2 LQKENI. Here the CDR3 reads CASSSGQGRYGYTF. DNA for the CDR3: TGTGCCAGCTCATCCGGACAGGGCCGATATGGCTACACCTTC.

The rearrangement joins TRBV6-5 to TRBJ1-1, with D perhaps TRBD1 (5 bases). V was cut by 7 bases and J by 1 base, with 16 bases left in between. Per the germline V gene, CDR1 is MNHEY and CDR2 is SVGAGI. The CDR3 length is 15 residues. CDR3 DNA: TGTGCCAGCAATCCCGCTGGGGCTGGGAACACTGAAGCTTTCTTT. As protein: CASNPAGAGNTEAFF.

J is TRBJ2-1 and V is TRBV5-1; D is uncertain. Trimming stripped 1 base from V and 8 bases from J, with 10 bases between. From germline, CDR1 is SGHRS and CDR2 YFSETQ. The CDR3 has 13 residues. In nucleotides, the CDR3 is TGCGCCAGCAGCTTGTCGGACCTAGATGAGCAGTTCTTC. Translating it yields CASSLSDLDEQFF.

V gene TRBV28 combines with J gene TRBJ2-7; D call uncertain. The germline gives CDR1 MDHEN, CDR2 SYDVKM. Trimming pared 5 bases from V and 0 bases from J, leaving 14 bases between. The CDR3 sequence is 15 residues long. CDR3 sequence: CASSAGSSSSYEQYF. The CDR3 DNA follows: TGTGCCAGCAGTGCCGGGTCTTCTTCCTCCTACGAGCAGTACTTC.

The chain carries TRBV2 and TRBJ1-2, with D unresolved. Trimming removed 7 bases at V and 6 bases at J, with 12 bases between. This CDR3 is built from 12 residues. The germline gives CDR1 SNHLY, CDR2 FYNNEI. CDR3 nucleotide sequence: TGTGCCAGCACTCCGTATGTCAATGGCTACACCTTC. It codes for CASTPYVNGYTF. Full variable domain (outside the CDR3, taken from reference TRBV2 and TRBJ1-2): EPEVTQTPSHQVTQMGQEVILRCVPISNHLYFYWYRQILGQKVEFLVSFYNNEISEKSEIFDDQFSVERPDGSNFTLKIRSTKLEDSAMYFCASTPYVNGYTFGSGTRLTVV.

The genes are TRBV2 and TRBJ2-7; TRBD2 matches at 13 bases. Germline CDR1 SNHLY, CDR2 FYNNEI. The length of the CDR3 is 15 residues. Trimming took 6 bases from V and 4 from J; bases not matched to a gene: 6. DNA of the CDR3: TGTGCCAGCAGACTAGCGGGAGGGCCGAGGTACGAGCAGTACTTC. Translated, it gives CASRLAGGPRYEQYF.

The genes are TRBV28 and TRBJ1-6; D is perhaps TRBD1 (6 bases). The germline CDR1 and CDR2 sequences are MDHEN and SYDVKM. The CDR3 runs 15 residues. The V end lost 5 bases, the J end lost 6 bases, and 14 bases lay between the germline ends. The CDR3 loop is CASSTPGHPNSPLHF. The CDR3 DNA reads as TGTGCCAGCAGTACTCCGGGACACCCTAATTCACCCCTCCACTTT.

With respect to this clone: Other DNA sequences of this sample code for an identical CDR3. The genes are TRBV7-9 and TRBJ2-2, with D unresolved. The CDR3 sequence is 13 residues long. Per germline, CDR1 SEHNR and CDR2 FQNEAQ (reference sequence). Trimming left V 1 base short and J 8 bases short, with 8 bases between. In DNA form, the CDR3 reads TGTGCCAGCAGCTTAGTAGAAACTGGGGAGCTGTTTTTT. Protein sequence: CASSLVETGELFF.

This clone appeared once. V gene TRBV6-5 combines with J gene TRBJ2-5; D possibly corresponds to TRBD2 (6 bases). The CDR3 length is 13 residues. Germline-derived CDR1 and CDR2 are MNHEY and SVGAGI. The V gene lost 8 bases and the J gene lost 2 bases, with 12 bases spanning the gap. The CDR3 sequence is CASRGDFQETQYF. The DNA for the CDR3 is TGTGCCAGCCGCGGGGACTTTCAAGAGACCCAGTACTTC.

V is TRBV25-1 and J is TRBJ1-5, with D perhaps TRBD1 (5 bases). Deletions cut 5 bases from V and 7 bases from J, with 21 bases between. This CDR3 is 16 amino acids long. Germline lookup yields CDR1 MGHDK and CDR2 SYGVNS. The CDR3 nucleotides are TGTGCCAGCAGTATGACGGTACCGGGGGGGAGCCAGCCCCAGCATTTT. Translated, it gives CASSMTVPGGSQPQHF.

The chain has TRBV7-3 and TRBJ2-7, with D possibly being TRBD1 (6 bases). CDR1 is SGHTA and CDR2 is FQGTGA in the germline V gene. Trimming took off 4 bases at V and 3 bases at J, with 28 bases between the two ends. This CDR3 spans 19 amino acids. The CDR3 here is CASSWTRTHPGQMIYEQYF. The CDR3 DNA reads TGTGCCAGCAGCTGGACTCGGACTCACCCTGGACAGATGATCTACGAGCAGTACTTC. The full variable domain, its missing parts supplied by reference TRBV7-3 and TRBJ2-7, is GAGVSQTPSNKVTEKGKYVELRCDPISGHTALYWYRQSLGQGPEFLIYFQGTGAADDSGLPNDRFFAVRPEGSVSTLKIQRTERGDSAVYLCASSWTRTHPGQMIYEQYFGPGTRLTVT.

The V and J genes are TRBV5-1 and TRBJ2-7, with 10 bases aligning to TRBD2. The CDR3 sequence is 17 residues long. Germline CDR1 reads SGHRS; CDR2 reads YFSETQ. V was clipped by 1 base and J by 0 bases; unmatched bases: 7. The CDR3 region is CASSLPTSGRNSYEQYF. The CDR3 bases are TGCGCCAGCAGCTTGCCGACTAGCGGGCGAAACTCCTACGAGCAGTACTTC.

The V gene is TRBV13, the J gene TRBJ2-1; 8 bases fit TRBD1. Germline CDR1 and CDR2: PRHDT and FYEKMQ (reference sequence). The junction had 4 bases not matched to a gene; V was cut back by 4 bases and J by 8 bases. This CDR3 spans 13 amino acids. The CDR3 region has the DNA TGTGCCAGCAGCTCCGACAGGGGTCATGAGCAGTTCTTC. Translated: CASSSDRGHEQFF.

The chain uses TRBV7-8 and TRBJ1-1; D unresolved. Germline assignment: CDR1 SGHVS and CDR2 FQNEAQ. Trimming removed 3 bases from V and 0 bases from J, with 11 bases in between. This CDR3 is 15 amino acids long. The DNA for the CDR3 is TGTGCCAGCAGCTTTATATCCGGGATGAACACTGAAGCTTTCTTT. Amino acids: CASSFISGMNTEAFF.

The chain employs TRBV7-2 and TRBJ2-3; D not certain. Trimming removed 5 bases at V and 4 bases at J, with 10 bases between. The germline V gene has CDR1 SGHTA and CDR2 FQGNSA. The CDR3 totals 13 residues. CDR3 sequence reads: CASSARSSDTQYF. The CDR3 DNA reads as TGTGCCAGCAGCGCTCGGTCGTCAGATACGCAGTATTTT.

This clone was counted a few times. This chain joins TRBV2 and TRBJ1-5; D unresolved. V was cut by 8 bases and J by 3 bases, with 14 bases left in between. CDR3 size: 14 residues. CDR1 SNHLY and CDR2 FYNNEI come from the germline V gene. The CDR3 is CASAPEGNNQPQHF. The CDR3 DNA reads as TGTGCCAGCGCGCCGGAGGGTAACAATCAGCCCCAGCATTTT.

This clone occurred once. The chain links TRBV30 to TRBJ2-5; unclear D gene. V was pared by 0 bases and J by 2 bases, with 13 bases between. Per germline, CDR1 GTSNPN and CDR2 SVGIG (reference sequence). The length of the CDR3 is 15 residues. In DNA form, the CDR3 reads TGTGCCTGGAGTGTACTCTCGGGCTATCAAGAGACCCAGTACTTC. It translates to CAWSVLSGYQETQYF.

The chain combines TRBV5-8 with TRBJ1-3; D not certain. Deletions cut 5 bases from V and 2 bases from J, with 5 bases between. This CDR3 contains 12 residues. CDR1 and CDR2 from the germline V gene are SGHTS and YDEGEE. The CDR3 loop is CASSEAGNTIYF. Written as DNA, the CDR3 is TGTGCCAGCAGTGAGGCTGGAAACACCATATATTTT. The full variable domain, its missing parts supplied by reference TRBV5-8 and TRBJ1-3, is EAGVTQSPTHLIKTRGQQATLRCSPISGHTSVYWYQQALGLGLQFLLWYDEGEERNRGNFPPRFSGRQFPNYSSELNVNALELEDSALYLCASSEAGNTIYFGEGSWLTVV.

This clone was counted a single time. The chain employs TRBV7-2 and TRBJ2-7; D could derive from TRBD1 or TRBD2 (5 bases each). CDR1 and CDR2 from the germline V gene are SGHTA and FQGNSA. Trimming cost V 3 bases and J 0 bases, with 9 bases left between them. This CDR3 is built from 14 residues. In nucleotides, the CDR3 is TGTGCCAGCAGCTTCGGGGACCACTCCTACGAGCAGTACTTC. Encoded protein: CASSFGDHSYEQYF.

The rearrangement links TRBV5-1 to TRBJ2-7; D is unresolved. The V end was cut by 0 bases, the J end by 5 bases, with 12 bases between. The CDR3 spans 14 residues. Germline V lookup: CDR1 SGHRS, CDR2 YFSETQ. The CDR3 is CASSLGVKGNEQYF. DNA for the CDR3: TGCGCCAGCAGCTTGGGGGTAAAGGGAAACGAGCAGTACTTC. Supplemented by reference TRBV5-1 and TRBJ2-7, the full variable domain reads KAGVTQTPRYLIKTRGQQVTLSCSPISGHRSVSWYQQTPGQGLQFLFEYFSETQRNKGNFPGRFSGRQFSNSRSEMNVSTLELGDSALYLCASSLGVKGNEQYFGPGTRLTVT.

In nucleotides, the CDR3 is TGTGCCATCAGGGACAGGGGAAGGGAGGGGCAGTTCTTC. It is translated as CAIRDRGREGQFF. The J gene is TRBJ2-1, the V gene TRBV10-3, with TRBD1 identical over 9 bases. V gave up 6 bases and J gave up 12 bases; unmatched junction bases: 9. The CDR3 consists of 13 residues. CDR1 is ENHRY, CDR2 SYGVKD, per germline.

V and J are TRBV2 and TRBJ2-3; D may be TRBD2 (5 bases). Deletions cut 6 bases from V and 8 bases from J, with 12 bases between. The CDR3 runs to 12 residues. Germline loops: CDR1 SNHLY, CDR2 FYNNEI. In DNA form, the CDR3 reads TGTGCCAGCAGAGGAGTGGGAGCTACGCAGTATTTT. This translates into CASRGVGATQYF. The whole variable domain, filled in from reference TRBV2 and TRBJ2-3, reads EPEVTQTPSHQVTQMGQEVILRCVPISNHLYFYWYRQILGQKVEFLVSFYNNEISEKSEIFDDQFSVERPDGSNFTLKIRSTKLEDSAMYFCASRGVGATQYFGPGTRLTVL.

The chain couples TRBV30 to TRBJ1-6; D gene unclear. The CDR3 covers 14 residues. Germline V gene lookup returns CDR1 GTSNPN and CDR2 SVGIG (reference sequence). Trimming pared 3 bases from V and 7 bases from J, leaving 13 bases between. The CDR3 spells CAWRSRVGNSPLHF. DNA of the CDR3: TGTGCCTGGAGGAGTCGGGTCGGGAATTCACCCCTCCACTTT.

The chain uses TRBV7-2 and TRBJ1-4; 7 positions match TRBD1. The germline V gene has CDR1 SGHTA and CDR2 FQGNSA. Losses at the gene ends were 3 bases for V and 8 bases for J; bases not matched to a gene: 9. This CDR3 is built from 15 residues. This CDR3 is CASSFRGGMGEKLFF. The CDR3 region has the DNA TGTGCCAGCAGCTTCCGAGGGGGCATGGGCGAAAAACTGTTTTTT.

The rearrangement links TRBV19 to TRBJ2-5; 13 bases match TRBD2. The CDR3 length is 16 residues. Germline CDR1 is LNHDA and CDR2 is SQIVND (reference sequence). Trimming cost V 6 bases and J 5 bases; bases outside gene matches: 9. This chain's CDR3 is CASSTTSGGLPETQYF. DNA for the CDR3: TGTGCCAGTAGCACGACTAGCGGGGGGCTGCCCGAGACCCAGTACTTC.

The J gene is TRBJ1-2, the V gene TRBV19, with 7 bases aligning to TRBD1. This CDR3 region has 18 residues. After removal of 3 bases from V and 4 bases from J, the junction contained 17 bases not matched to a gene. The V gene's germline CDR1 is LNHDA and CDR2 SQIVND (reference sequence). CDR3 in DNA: TGTGCCAGTAGTATCGGTTCACGAGCTAGACAGGGATCCTATGGCTACACCTTC. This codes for CASSIGSRARQGSYGYTF.

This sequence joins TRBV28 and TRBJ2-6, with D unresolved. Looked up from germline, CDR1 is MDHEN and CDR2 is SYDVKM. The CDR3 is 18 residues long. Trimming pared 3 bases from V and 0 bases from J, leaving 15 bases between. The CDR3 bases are TGTGCCAGCAGTTTGGAAAGGTCTTTGGTCTCTGGGGCCAACGTCCTGACTTTC. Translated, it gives CASSLERSLVSGANVLTF.

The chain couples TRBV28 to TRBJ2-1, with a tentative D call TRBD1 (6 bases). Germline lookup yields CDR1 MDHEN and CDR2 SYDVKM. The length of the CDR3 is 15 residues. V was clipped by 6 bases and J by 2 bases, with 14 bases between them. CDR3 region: CASRPQGMAYNEQFF. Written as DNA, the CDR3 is TGTGCCAGCAGGCCACAGGGCATGGCCTACAATGAGCAGTTCTTC.